This T cell receptor beta chain was obtained from a study of early T cells in non-severe SARS-CoV-2 infection. Study context: Sequenced material consisted of bulk RNA (from unsorted whole blood), and chains were unpaired.

This clonotype appeared many times. Unique molecular identifiers tagged individual cDNA molecules. TCRdb redid the calling of the 5' RACE reads with MiXCR, one entry per CDR3 protein. The table lists fewer than 65,000 distinct CDR3 sequences, approximately 5.9% of them singletons. The CDR3 runs to 13 residues. The germline V and J ends were trimmed by 3 bases and 3 bases, with 9 bases remaining between them. CDR1 and CDR2 from the germline V gene are SGHTA and FQGNSA. This clonotype originated in an adult who was a healthcare worker with PCR-confirmed SARS-CoV-2 infection or an uninfected control (not recorded which). The sequencing here drew on whole blood, taken at baseline. V usage is TRBV7-2 and J usage is TRBJ2-7, with D perhaps TRBD2 (6 bases). The CDR3, as DNA: TGTGCCAGCAGCTTGGGCGGGGTCTACGAGCAGTACTTC. Amino acids: CASSLGGVYEQYF. Full variable domain (outside the CDR3, taken from reference TRBV7-2 and TRBJ2-7): GAGVSQSPSNKVTEKGKDVELRCDPISGHTALYWYRQSLGQGLEFLIYFQGNSAPDKSGLPSDRFSAERTGGSVSTLTIQRTQQEDSAVYLCASSLGGVYEQYFGPGTRLTVT.